This T cell receptor beta chain was retrieved from a study of beta chain features in type 1 diabetes. Study outcomes and limitations: An over-representation of cells with high TCR expression could result from cDNA sequencing.

Cell sorting via CD45RO/CCR7/CD25/CD127/CD95/CD27 was performed to obtain CD4+ naive, central memory, regulatory and stem cell-like memory cells. The isolated RNA, all of it, was reverse transcribed, so expressed TCRB transcripts were what got sequenced. The average output of naive, central memory and regulatory T cell samples was 3.6 million or so reads. Assay: immunoSEQ multiplex PCR; the TCRdb copy retains only in-frame clones and omits some. The sample yields 250,000 to 350,000 clones, approximately 10% seen once. The CDR3 length is 11 residues. V shed 4 bases and J shed 3 bases, with 3 bases lying between them. In germline, CDR1 is SEHNR, CDR2 FQNEAQ (reference sequence). This clone was detected a few times. Its antigen is undetermined.

The sequencing sample was made of naive CD4+ T cells from blood. The chain couples TRBV7-9 to TRBJ2-5; no clear D. The clonotype comes from a woman aged 25-40 years in good health. The CDR3 region has the DNA TGTGCCAGCAGCTCCAAAGAGACCCAGTACTTC. Translation: CASSSKETQYF.